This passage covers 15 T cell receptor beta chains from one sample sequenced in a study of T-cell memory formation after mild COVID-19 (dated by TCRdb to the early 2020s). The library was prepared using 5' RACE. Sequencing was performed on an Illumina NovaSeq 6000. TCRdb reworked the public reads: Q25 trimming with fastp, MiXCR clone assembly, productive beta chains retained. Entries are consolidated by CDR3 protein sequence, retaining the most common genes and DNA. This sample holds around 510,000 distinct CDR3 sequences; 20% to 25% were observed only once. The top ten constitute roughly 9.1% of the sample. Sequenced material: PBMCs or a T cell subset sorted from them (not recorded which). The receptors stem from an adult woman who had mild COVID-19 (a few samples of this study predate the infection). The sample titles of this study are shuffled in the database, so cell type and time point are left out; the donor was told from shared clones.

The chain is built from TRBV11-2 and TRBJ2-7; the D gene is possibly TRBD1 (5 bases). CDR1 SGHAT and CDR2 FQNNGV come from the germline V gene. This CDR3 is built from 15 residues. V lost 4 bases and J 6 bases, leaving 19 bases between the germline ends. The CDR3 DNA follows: TGTGCCAGCAGCTCCGACCAGGGAATTCCTTCCGAGCAGTACTTC. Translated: CASSSDQGIPSEQYF. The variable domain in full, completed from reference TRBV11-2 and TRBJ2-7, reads EAGVAQSPRYKIIEKRQSVAFWCNPISGHATLYWYQQILGQGPKLLIQFQNNGVVDDSQLPKDRFSAERLKGVDSTLKIQPAKLEDSAVYLCASSSDQGIPSEQYFGPGTRLTVT.

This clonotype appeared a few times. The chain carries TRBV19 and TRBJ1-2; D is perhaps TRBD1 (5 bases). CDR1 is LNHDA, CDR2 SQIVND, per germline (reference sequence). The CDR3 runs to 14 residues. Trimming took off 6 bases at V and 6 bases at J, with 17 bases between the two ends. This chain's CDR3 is CASSPAAGVHGYTF. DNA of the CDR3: TGTGCCAGTAGCCCCGCCGCGGGGGTCCATGGCTACACCTTC.

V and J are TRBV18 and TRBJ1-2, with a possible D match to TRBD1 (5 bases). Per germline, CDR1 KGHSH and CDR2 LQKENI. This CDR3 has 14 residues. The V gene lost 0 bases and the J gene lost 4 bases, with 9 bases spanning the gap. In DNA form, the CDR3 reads TGTGCCAGCTCACCACCGGGACGGTTCTATGGCTACACCTTC. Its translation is CASSPPGRFYGYTF.

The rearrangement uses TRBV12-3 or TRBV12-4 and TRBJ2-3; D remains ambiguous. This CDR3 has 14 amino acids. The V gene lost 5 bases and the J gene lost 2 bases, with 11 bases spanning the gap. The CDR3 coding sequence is TGTGCCAGCAGTGTATCCTATAACACAGATACGCAGTATTTT. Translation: CASSVSYNTDTQYF.

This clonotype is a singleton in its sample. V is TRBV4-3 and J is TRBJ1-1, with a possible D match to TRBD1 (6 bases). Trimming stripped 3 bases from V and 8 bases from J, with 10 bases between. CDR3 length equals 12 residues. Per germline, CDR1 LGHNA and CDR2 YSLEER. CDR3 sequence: CASSQAGGEAFF. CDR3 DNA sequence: TGCGCCAGCAGCCAGGCGGGGGGCGAAGCTTTCTTT.

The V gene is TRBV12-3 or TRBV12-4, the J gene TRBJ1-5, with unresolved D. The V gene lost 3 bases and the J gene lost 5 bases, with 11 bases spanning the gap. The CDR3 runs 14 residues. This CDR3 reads CASSFGEGHQPQHF. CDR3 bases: TGTGCCAGCAGTTTCGGGGAGGGCCATCAGCCCCAGCATTTT.

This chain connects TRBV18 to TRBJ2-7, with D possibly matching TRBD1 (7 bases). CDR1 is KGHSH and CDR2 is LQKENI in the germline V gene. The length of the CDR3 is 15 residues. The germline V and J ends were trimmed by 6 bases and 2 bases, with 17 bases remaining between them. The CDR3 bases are TGTGCCAGCTCCCTACAAACAGGGGAGGCCTACGAGCAGTACTTC. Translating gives CASSLQTGEAYEQYF.

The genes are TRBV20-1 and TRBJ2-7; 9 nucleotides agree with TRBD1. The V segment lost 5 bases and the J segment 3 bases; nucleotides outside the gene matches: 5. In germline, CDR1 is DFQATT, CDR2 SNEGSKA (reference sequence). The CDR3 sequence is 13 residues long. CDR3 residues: CSAAGTGYYEQYF. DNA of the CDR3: TGCAGTGCTGCCGGGACAGGGTACTACGAGCAGTACTTC.

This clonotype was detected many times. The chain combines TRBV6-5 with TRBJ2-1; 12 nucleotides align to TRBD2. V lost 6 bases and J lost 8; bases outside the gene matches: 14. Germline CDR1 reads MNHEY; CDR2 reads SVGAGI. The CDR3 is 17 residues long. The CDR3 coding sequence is TGTGCCAGCAGCCCAGCTAGCGGGAGGGCCGAGTTCGATGAGCAGTTCTTC. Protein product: CASSPASGRAEFDEQFF.

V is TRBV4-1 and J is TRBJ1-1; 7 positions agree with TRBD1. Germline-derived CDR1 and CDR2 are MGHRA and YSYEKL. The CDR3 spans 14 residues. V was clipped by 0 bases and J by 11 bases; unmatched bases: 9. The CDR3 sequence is CASSQERAGGDAFF. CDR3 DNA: TGCGCCAGCAGCCAAGAGAGGGCAGGGGGGGACGCTTTCTTT.

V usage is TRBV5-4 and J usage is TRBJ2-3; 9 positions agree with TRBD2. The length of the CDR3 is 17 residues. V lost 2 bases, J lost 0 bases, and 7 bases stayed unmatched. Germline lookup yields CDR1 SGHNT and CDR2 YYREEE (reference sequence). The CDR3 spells CASSFGAGGPSTDTQYF. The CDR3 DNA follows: TGTGCCAGCAGCTTCGGAGCGGGAGGACCTAGCACAGATACGCAGTATTTT.

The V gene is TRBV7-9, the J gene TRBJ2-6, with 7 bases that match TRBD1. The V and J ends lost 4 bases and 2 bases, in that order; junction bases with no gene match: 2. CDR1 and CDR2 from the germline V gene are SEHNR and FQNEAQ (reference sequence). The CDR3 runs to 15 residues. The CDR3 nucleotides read TGTGCCAGCAGCTACACAGGGGCTGGGGCCAACGTCCTGACTTTC. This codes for CASSYTGAGANVLTF.

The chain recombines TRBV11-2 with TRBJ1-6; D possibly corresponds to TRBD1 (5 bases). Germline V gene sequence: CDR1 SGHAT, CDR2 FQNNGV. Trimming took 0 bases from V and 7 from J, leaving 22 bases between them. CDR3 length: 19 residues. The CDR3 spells CASSLDMRRGNIANSPLHF. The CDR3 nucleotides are TGTGCCAGCAGCTTAGATATGAGGAGGGGAAATATTGCGAATTCACCCCTCCACTTT.

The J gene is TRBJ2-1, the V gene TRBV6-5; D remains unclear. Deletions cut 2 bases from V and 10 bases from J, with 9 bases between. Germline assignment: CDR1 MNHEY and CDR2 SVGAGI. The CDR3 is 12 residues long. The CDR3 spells CASSYEHGEQFF. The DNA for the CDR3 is TGTGCCAGCAGTTACGAGCATGGGGAGCAGTTCTTC.

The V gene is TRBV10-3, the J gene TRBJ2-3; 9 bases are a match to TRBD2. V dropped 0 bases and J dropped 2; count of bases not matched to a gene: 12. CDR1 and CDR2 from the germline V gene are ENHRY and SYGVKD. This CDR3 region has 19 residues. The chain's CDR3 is CAISESRASGMYTTDTQYF. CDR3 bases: TGTGCCATCAGTGAGTCCCGAGCTAGCGGGATGTATACCACAGATACGCAGTATTTT.